A selection of T cell receptor beta chains follows, all from one sample in a study of shared clonotypes between healthy human individuals. The method was immunoSEQ multiplex PCR; TCRdb's version includes in-frame clones alone and lacks a portion of them. Of about 1.5 million clones in the sample, roughly 97% were seen once. The specimen was naive CD4+ T cells sorted from blood. The source of these receptors is a man in his thirties or forties in good health. CDR3s include the opening cysteine and the closing phenylalanine or tryptophan. The order of the fields is CDR3 DNA, CDR3 protein, V gene, clone size, D gene, J gene. A D gene is named only where the DNA matches it firmly. Not every row has a clone size; where given, it reads once, few, many or a size class.

cdr3_nt: TGCGCCAGCAGCTCCTCACCCCCTAGAACCGAGCAGTTCTTC
cdr3_aa: CASSSSPPRTEQFF
v_call: TRBV5-1
clone_size: once
d_call: NA
j_call: TRBJ2-1

cdr3_nt: TGCGCCAGCAGCTTGGTACCCCAGGGGACAATAGGCTATGGCTACACCTTC
cdr3_aa: CASSLVPQGTIGYGYTF
v_call: TRBV5-1
clone_size: NA
d_call: NA
j_call: TRBJ1-2

cdr3_nt: TGCGCCAGCAGCTTGGATTGGGGTGGATTCGAGCAGTACTTC
cdr3_aa: CASSLDWGGFEQYF
v_call: TRBV5-1
clone_size: once
d_call: NA
j_call: TRBJ2-7

cdr3_nt: TGTGCCAGCAGCTTCAGACTGGCCACAGATACGCAGTATTTT
cdr3_aa: CASSFRLATDTQYF
v_call: TRBV2
clone_size: NA
d_call: NA
j_call: TRBJ2-3

cdr3_nt: TGTGCCAGCACAATCTTTACAGGGTTGTCCTACGAGCAGTACTTC
cdr3_aa: CASTIFTGLSYEQYF
v_call: TRBV27
clone_size: NA
d_call: NA
j_call: TRBJ2-7

cdr3_nt: TGCAGCGTTTCCGACTCCTACAATGAGCAGTTCTTC
cdr3_aa: CSVSDSYNEQFF
v_call: TRBV29-1
clone_size: NA
d_call: NA
j_call: TRBJ2-1

cdr3_nt: TGTGCCAGCAGCTCCACTCCGGGACAGGGTAGCAATCAGCCCCAGCATTTT
cdr3_aa: CASSSTPGQGSNQPQHF
v_call: TRBV5-5
clone_size: NA
d_call: TRBD1
j_call: TRBJ1-5

cdr3_nt: TGTGCCCTCCCCAGGGCGGGAGGGGGTGTGGAGACCCAGTACTTC
cdr3_aa: CALPRAGGGVETQYF
v_call: TRBV7-9
clone_size: NA
d_call: TRBD2
j_call: TRBJ2-5

cdr3_nt: TGTGCCAGCAGCCAAAGGGCCTGGGTAGCGGGAGGGCACAATGAGCAGTTCTTC
cdr3_aa: CASSQRAWVAGGHNEQFF
v_call: TRBV7-3
clone_size: once
d_call: TRBD2
j_call: TRBJ2-1

cdr3_nt: TGTGCCAGCAGTCGAACAGGGCAAGAGACCCAGTACTTC
cdr3_aa: CASSRTGQETQYF
v_call: TRBV27
clone_size: NA
d_call: NA
j_call: TRBJ2-5

cdr3_nt: TGTGCCAGCAGTTTACTAGCGGGAGGTACCGGGGAGCTGTTTTTT
cdr3_aa: CASSLLAGGTGELFF
v_call: TRBV11-3
clone_size: NA
d_call: TRBD2
j_call: TRBJ2-2

cdr3_nt: TGTGCCAGCAGCTTGCTAGCGGGAGCGGCCGGGGAGCTGTTTTTT
cdr3_aa: CASSLLAGAAGELFF
v_call: TRBV7-6
clone_size: NA
d_call: TRBD2
j_call: TRBJ2-2